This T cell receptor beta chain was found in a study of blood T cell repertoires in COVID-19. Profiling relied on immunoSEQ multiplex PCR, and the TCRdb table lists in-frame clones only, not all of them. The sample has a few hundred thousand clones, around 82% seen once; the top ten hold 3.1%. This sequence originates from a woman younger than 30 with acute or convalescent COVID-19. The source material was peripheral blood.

In DNA form, the CDR3 reads TGTGCCAGCAGCTTGACTAGCGGGAGCGCTTACTACGAGCAGTACTTC. It is translated as CASSLTSGSAYYEQYF. The chain employs TRBV27 and TRBJ2-7; 12 bases match TRBD2. The CDR3 totals 16 residues. V shed 6 bases and J 3 bases; nucleotides not matched to a gene: 9. Germline V gene data show CDR1 as MNHEY and CDR2 as SMNVEV (reference sequence).